A selection of T cell receptor beta chains follows, all from one sample in a study of CD8 T cells in ankylosing spondylitis. Each CDR3 protein is one row after TCRdb ran MiXCR on the 5' RACE reads. The sample shows roughly 130,000 distinct CDR3 sequences, around 7% of them seen only once. Sequences were obtained from blood, either unsorted or a sorted T cell fraction (not recorded which). These receptors were taken from a male donor with ankylosing spondylitis or in good health (not recorded which). The CDR3 runs from the conserved cysteine through the conserved F or W. The D gene is left open where the match is weak. Rows may omit the clone size; those that give it use once, few, many or a size class.

abundance,d_gene,j_gene,v_gene,CDR3nt,CDR3aa
many,NA,TRBJ1-5,TRBV7-6,TGTGCCAGCAGCTTGGATACCTATAATCAGCCCCAGCATTTT,CASSLDTYNQPQHF
many,NA,TRBJ2-3,TRBV2,TGTGCCAGCAGTCCACAGGGAGGCTACACAGATACGCAGTATTTT,CASSPQGGYTDTQYF
many,NA,TRBJ2-5,TRBV7-2,TGTGCCAGCAGCTTAGTTGGTGGAGAGACCCAGTACTTC,CASSLVGGETQYF
many,TRBD1,TRBJ2-1,TRBV11-2,TGTGCCAGCAGCACCGGGACAGGGGGCAATGAGCAGTTCTTC,CASSTGTGGNEQFF
NA,TRBD2,TRBJ2-7,TRBV3-1,TGTGCCAGCAGCTATCCGCGGAGGGAGGGATTGGGCAATGAGCAGTACTTC,CASSYPRREGLGNEQYF
many,NA,TRBJ2-3,TRBV20-1,TGCAGTGCTAGAGCTCCTAGCACAGATACGCAGTATTTT,CSARAPSTDTQYF
many,NA,TRBJ2-2,TRBV29-1,TGCAGCGTTGCAGGGGCAGGCACCGGGGAGCTGTTTTTT,CSVAGAGTGELFF
many,NA,TRBJ1-5,TRBV30,TGTGCCGACCCCGGGGGGGTTGAGCCCCAGCATTTT,CADPGGVEPQHF
NA,NA,TRBJ2-7,TRBV7-9,TGTGCCAGCAGCTTTGAGCTCCTCTGCGGCTCCGAGCAGTACTTC,CASSFELLCGSEQYF
many,TRBD2,TRBJ2-2,TRBV5-1,TGCGCCAGCAGCTTGGCCCCAGCGGGAATTCTAAACACCGGGGAGCTGTTTTTT,CASSLAPAGILNTGELFF
many,TRBD1,TRBJ1-1,TRBV11-1,TGTGCCAGCAGCTTAGCGCCCTTTCATGTGACAGGGCACGACACTGAAGCTTTCTTT,CASSLAPFHVTGHDTEAFF
many,TRBD2,TRBJ2-3,TRBV11-2,TGTGCCAGCAGCTTAGTGAGAACTAGCGGGAGTGGCACAGATACGCAGTATTTT,CASSLVRTSGSGTDTQYF
many,NA,TRBJ1-4,TRBV5-1,TGCGCCAGCAGCTTGGCGCAGGGTAGGGAACTGTTTTTT,CASSLAQGRELFF
many,NA,TRBJ1-2,TRBV20-1,TGCAGTGCTAGGAGCCTCGCGGTGAACTATGGCTACACCTTC,CSARSLAVNYGYTF
many,TRBD2,TRBJ2-5,TRBV5-1,TGCGCCAGCAGCTTGGCTAGCGGGGGGTCAGAGACCCAGTACTTC,CASSLASGGSETQYF
many,NA,TRBJ2-5,TRBV10-3,TGTGCCATCAGTGAGTCTAGGGCTGTTCAGTACTTC,CAISESRAVQYF
many,TRBD1,TRBJ2-6,TRBV7-2,TGTGCCAGCAGCTTCGGGACAGGGTTCTCTGGGGCCAACGTCCTGACTTTC,CASSFGTGFSGANVLTF
many,TRBD2,TRBJ2-4,TRBV20-1,TGCAGGGGGGAGGGACCACCGGGCATTCAGTACTTC,CRGEGPPGIQYF
few,TRBD2,TRBJ2-7,TRBV9,TGTGCCAGCAGCGTAGGTGGGAGGGATTCCTACGAGCAGTACTTC,CASSVGGRDSYEQYF